Listed here is a single T cell receptor beta chain. Its antigen is still unknown. Investigators amplified TCR beta CDR3 regions from RNA transcripts. First-round RT-PCR employed HTBI primers, with a second-round multiplex PCR after it. TCRdb processed the multiplex PCR reads anew with MiXCR; each CDR3 protein has one entry. The data show approximately 460,000 distinct CDR3 sequences, 14% seen once. V shed 8 bases and J 7 bases; nucleotides not matched to a gene: 7. The germline CDR1 and CDR2 sequences are MNHNS and SASEGT. The CDR3 is 13 amino acids. Other autoimmune disease, uncontrolled infection, pregnancy and lactation led to exclusion. A volume of 10 ml of fresh peripheral blood supplied the PBMCs. This specimen belongs to a study of Graves' ophthalmopathy and Graves' hyperthyroidism. Findings and limits, study-wide: The blood repertoire also included most expanded thyroid clonotypes above 0.001 frequency.

The chain recombines TRBV6-1 with TRBJ2-7; 11 bases fit TRBD1. The sample was blood. The clonotype was recovered from a woman aged 25 to 39 with Graves' ophthalmopathy. The CDR3 here is CASGMDRGREQYF. The DNA for the CDR3 is TGTGCCAGCGGCATGGACAGGGGGCGAGAGCAGTACTTC.